This is a list of T cell receptor beta chains from one sample in a study of shared clonotypes between healthy human individuals. Profiled with immunoSEQ multiplex PCR; TCRdb holds only in-frame clones, not every one. This sample yields millions of clones, of which about 95% are seen a single time; 1% to 1.3% belongs to the top ten. The sequenced sample was naive CD8+ T cells sorted from blood. Every receptor here comes from a man younger than 35 in good health. Each CDR3 is given with its conserved first and last residue. Fields, in order: D gene, clone size, J gene, V gene, CDR3 protein. D genes are given only for firm matches. Some rows mark clone size as missing; the rest say once, few, many or name a class of expanded clone.

d_call: NA
clone_size: NA
j_call: TRBJ1-1
v_call: TRBV29-1
cdr3_aa: CSVEIMNTEAFF

d_call: TRBD1
clone_size: once
j_call: TRBJ1-2
v_call: TRBV5-1
cdr3_aa: CASSFEGAPYGYTF

d_call: TRBD2
clone_size: once
j_call: TRBJ2-5
v_call: TRBV19
cdr3_aa: CASSPKGRERGPETQYF

d_call: NA
clone_size: NA
j_call: TRBJ2-4
v_call: TRBV21-1
cdr3_aa: CASSNRSLAKNIQYF

d_call: TRBD2
clone_size: NA
j_call: TRBJ2-5
v_call: TRBV6-1
cdr3_aa: CASSEPHSTTLAGEETQYF

d_call: NA
clone_size: NA
j_call: TRBJ1-1
v_call: TRBV4-1
cdr3_aa: CASSPTGGENTEAFF

d_call: NA
clone_size: NA
j_call: TRBJ1-1
v_call: TRBV6-1
cdr3_aa: CASPQGMNTEAFF

d_call: NA
clone_size: NA
j_call: TRBJ1-2
v_call: TRBV7-4
cdr3_aa: CASSLVNSGRPNYGYTF

d_call: TRBD1
clone_size: NA
j_call: TRBJ2-7
v_call: TRBV6-1
cdr3_aa: CASSDGTGSIPTRNSAQYF

d_call: NA
clone_size: NA
j_call: TRBJ2-2
v_call: TRBV7-8
cdr3_aa: CASSLSTVSAGELFF

d_call: NA
clone_size: once
j_call: TRBJ1-1
v_call: TRBV4-1
cdr3_aa: CASSQGPPPGNTEAFF

d_call: TRBD1
clone_size: NA
j_call: TRBJ2-7
v_call: TRBV2
cdr3_aa: CASSEGYQGVFHEQYF

d_call: TRBD2
clone_size: NA
j_call: TRBJ2-4
v_call: TRBV5-4
cdr3_aa: CASSLGTGGRDIQYF

d_call: TRBD1
clone_size: NA
j_call: TRBJ2-7
v_call: TRBV5-6
cdr3_aa: CASSFGDRGPYEQYF

d_call: TRBD2
clone_size: NA
j_call: TRBJ2-2
v_call: TRBV11-2
cdr3_aa: CASSPTSPSNTGELFF

d_call: TRBD2
clone_size: NA
j_call: TRBJ2-3
v_call: TRBV7-8
cdr3_aa: CASSAQLAGLTDTQYF

d_call: NA
clone_size: NA
j_call: TRBJ1-5
v_call: TRBV27
cdr3_aa: CASSPTVNQPQHF

d_call: NA
clone_size: NA
j_call: TRBJ2-5
v_call: TRBV18
cdr3_aa: CASSPPRETQYF

d_call: NA
clone_size: NA
j_call: TRBJ2-3
v_call: TRBV28
cdr3_aa: CASSLSLRDSVTQYF

d_call: NA
clone_size: once
j_call: TRBJ2-5
v_call: TRBV6-1
cdr3_aa: CASSDEYQETQYF